The source of this T cell receptor (beta chain) is a study of T cells of healthy individuals. With regard to this clonotype: The junction does not match germline at one end; this may be a read error.

Via MiXCR, TCRdb re-called the 5' RACE reads, giving one row per CDR3 protein. The table lists nearly 100,000 distinct CDR3 sequences, 17% of them singletons, with approximately 5.7% in the top ten. Germline V CDR1 and CDR2: MNHNS, SASEGT. The CDR3 is 16 residues long. The TCR originated in a human donor in good health. The chain joins TRBV6-1 to TRBJ2-3, with D perhaps assigned TRBD1 or TRBD2 (5 bases each). In nucleotides, the CDR3 is TGTGCCAGCAGTGAAACGGTGGGACGAAGCACAGATACGCGGTATTTT. It encodes CASSETVGRSTDTRYF.